This paragraph covers one TCR beta chain sequence. The data derive from a study of CD8 T cells in Susac syndrome. After removal of 2 bases from V and 4 bases from J, the junction contained 6 bases not matched to a gene. CDR1 is MNHEY, CDR2 SMNVEV, per germline (reference sequence). This CDR3 is built from 16 residues. Reverse transcription of about 0.45 to 1 ug RNA was performed with random hexamers. TCRdb reprocessed the immunoSEQ multiplex PCR reads with MiXCR, giving one entry per CDR3 protein. This sample has about 100,000 distinct CDR3 sequences, with about 93% found just once. V and J are TRBV27 and TRBJ2-7; 12 bases align to TRBD2. The receptor comes from a human donor in good health. Sequencing used CD8+ T cells from PBMCs. The CDR3 DNA follows: TGTGCCAGCAGTTTAGTACTAGCGGGGGGTTCGTACGAGCAGTACTTC. It specifies CASSLVLAGGSYEQYF.